The rows below give T cell receptor beta chains drawn from one sample of a study of cytomegalovirus exposure and HLA in healthy donors. TCRdb keeps only in-frame clones here, not all; method: immunoSEQ multiplex PCR. The repertoire holds some 90,000 clones, 70% to 90% seen once, with roughly 4% in the top ten. Sequencing input: PBMCs. These receptors came from a woman under 40 in good health and CMV-seronegative. Each CDR3 is given with its conserved first and last residue. A D gene is named only where the DNA matches it firmly. Some rows have no size entry. The others give once, few or many, or a class for an expanded clone.

clone size,V gene,J gene,D gene,CDR3 DNA,CDR3 protein
NA,TRBV5-6,TRBJ2-7,TRBD2,TGTGCCAGCAGCTTCCCGGGACTAGCGAGCGAGCAGTACTTC,CASSFPGLASEQYF
NA,TRBV5-1,TRBJ2-7,TRBD1,TGCGCCAGCAGCTTGGGAGTCGTGGGACAGGGATACGAGCAGTACTTC,CASSLGVVGQGYEQYF
NA,TRBV9,TRBJ1-2,TRBD1,TGTGCCAGCAGCTTCCGGGACAGGACAACCTCACTCTATGGCTACACCTTC,CASSFRDRTTSLYGYTF
NA,TRBV5-1,TRBJ2-7,TRBD2,TGCGCCAGCAGCTTGGGTGGGACTAGCGGGGACGAGCAGTACTTC,CASSLGGTSGDEQYF
NA,TRBV6-1,TRBJ1-2,NA,TGTGCCAGCAGACGCAGGGGATACTATGGCTACACCTTC,CASRRRGYYGYTF
once,TRBV11-2,TRBJ2-4,NA,TGTGCCAGCAGCTTAGCGACAGCGAAGTACTTC,CASSLATAKYF
once,TRBV12-5,TRBJ2-3,NA,TGTGCTAGTGGCCTTGGCGGGGATACGCAGTATTTT,CASGLGGDTQYF
NA,TRBV29-1,TRBJ2-3,TRBD2,TGCAGCGTCACTAGCGGGGCCCCTGATACGCAGTATTTT,CSVTSGAPDTQYF
NA,TRBV18,TRBJ2-5,TRBD2,TGTGCCAGCTCACCATTGCGGGAGGCCCACGAGACCCAGTACTTC,CASSPLREAHETQYF
NA,TRBV9,TRBJ2-7,TRBD2,TGTGCCAGCACGGCTAGCGGGACCGGGGAGCAGTACTTC,CASTASGTGEQYF
NA,TRBV19,TRBJ2-2,NA,TGTGCCAGTAGTACCTCAGCCCTAGTAACGAACACCGGGGAGCTGTTTTTT,CASSTSALVTNTGELFF
NA,TRBV5-1,TRBJ2-1,TRBD1,TGCGCCAGCAGCTTGGAAGGGACAGGGGTTACTGAGCAGTTCTTC,CASSLEGTGVTEQFF